This is a list of T cell receptor beta chains from one sample in a study of OX40 agonist ivuxolimab in advanced cancers. Sequencing used immunoSEQ multiplex PCR; TCRdb keeps in-frame clones, though not all of them. Here the sample spans under 85,000 clones, about 87% being singletons. Sequenced material: CD4+ or CD8+ T cells sorted from blood, taken in a trial of the OX40 agonist ivuxolimab. These TCRs come from an adult with an advanced solid tumor such as melanoma, head and neck, liver or kidney cancer. The conserved cysteine and the conserved F or W are not part of the CDR3 here.

j_call	v_call	cdr3_aa
TRBJ1-2	TRBV28	ASSSIYGYT
TRBJ2-1	TRBV5-1	ASSPADSIYNEQF
TRBJ1-2	TRBV28	ASRWTDNYGYT
TRBJ2-3	TRBV7-3	ASSLTSGGHTQY
TRBJ1-6	TRBV2	ASHDRGYSPLH
TRBJ2-5	TRBV7-2	ASSFGGVVQETQY
TRBJ1-2	TRBV5-1	ASSLGPGDYGYT
TRBJ1-5	TRBV18	ASSPLGGRGNQPQH
TRBJ2-3	TRBV14	ASSLRGGVDTQY
TRBJ1-1	TRBV5-1	ASSLQENTEAF
TRBJ2-3	TRBV9	ASSGGGAPDTQY
TRBJ1-2	TRBV19	ASSILTGTGNGYT
TRBJ1-4	TRBV18	ASSSVTAHATNEKLF
TRBJ2-7	TRBV2	ASSPLEWNGEQY
TRBJ1-3	TRBV5-5	ASSSNPTQGNTIY
TRBJ2-4	TRBV5-4	ASSLASGGNIQY
TRBJ2-7	TRBV30	AWSGLYEQY
TRBJ2-2	TRBV27	ASSRSGSPGTGELF
TRBJ2-7	TRBV6-5	ASRRTVGGWYEQY
TRBJ1-2	TRBV6-6	ASRTGQGVWGHGYT
TRBJ2-7	TRBV10-3	AISESKGGPYEQY
TRBJ1-2	TRBV7-2	ASSLGAFSSVGGYT
TRBJ2-7	TRBV28	ASSPPGQGVYEQY
TRBJ1-5	TRBV7-9	ASSLGLGEGTQPQH
TRBJ1-1	TRBV19	ASTLDRGNTEAF
TRBJ1-4	TRBV25-1	ASRGQGDEKLF
TRBJ1-4	TRBV5-6	ASSLFRQGEKLF
TRBJ1-2	TRBV27	ASRRAGGRANYGYT
TRBJ2-1	TRBV29-1	SVALAGGAGNEQF
TRBJ2-2	TRBV5-1	ASSREPRQSPNTGELF
TRBJ1-6	TRBV5-1	ASSNAGQGGSPLH
TRBJ2-5	TRBV5-1	ASSWGGGGGGYETQY
TRBJ1-2	TRBV2	ATQKGQAANYGYT
TRBJ2-5	TRBV7-6	ASSATGGSRETQY
TRBJ2-7	TRBV7-2	ASSLGAGIEQY
TRBJ2-5	TRBV6-1	ASSGVGVETQY
TRBJ1-6	TRBV30	AWSVRGTAGSPLH
TRBJ2-6	TRBV7-2	ASSPRGQGAGANVLT
TRBJ1-2	TRBV14	ASSQRRGVGGYT
TRBJ1-2	TRBV7-2	ASSPPGSYGYT
TRBJ1-2	TRBV7-9	ASSLTDSPNYGYT
TRBJ1-6	TRBV5-4	ASSSWTGMEPLH
TRBJ2-1	TRBV5-6	ASSFGTSGGMF